Listed here are 15 T cell receptor beta chains from one sample, sequenced in a study of blood T cells in healthy people across ages. For the second PCR, which ran for roughly 6 to 11 cycles, a sample-barcoded 5' primer and a J-beta primer mix were used. TCRdb itself ran the 5' RACE reads through MiXCR, one entry per CDR3 protein. The sample contains under 2,000,000 distinct CDR3 sequences, around half of which appear only once. The sample comprised blood. These receptors were obtained from a woman between 40 and 50 years old in good health.

The genes are TRBV6-5 and TRBJ2-5; D ambiguous. There are 15 residues in the CDR3. CDR1 MNHEY and CDR2 SVGAGI come from the germline V gene. The ends were cut back, 2 bases at V and 5 bases at J, with 15 bases in the middle. The CDR3 sequence: CASSYDPGAGETQYF. DNA of the CDR3: TGTGCCAGCAGTTACGACCCTGGCGCTGGGGAGACCCAGTACTTC.

This clonotype was recorded only once. The chain combines TRBV20-1 with TRBJ2-4, with 10 bases aligning to TRBD1. CDR1 and CDR2 (germline): DFQATT, SNEGSKA (reference sequence). Trimming removed 5 bases from V and 4 bases from J; junction bases left unmatched: 2. The CDR3 has 13 residues. The chain's CDR3 is CSARDRGKNIQYF. The DNA of the CDR3 is TGCAGTGCTCGGGACAGGGGTAAAAACATTCAGTACTTC.

J is TRBJ2-1 and V is TRBV19; no clear D gene. Germline CDR1 and CDR2: LNHDA and SQIVND (reference sequence). V was cut by 0 bases and J by 1 base, with 7 bases left in between. This CDR3 is 15 amino acids long. This CDR3 reads CASSIETGSYNEQFF. CDR3 in DNA: TGTGCCAGTAGTATAGAGACTGGTTCCTACAATGAGCAGTTCTTC.

CDR3 in DNA: TGTGCCAGCAGCCCAAACAGGGATAGCAATCAGCCCCAGCATTTT. Protein product: CASSPNRDSNQPQHF. V gene TRBV11-2 combines with J gene TRBJ1-5; D is possibly TRBD1 (6 bases). The germline V and J ends were trimmed by 5 bases and 0 bases, with 11 bases remaining between them. This CDR3 region has 15 residues. Germline V lookup: CDR1 SGHAT, CDR2 FQNNGV.

This clonotype was found a few times. The rearrangement uses TRBV20-1 and TRBJ2-1; D remains unclear. Germline V gene lookup returns CDR1 DFQATT and CDR2 SNEGSKA (reference sequence). CDR3 length: 15 residues. V shed 2 bases and J shed 4 bases, with 15 bases lying between them. CDR3 region: CSARYNPAAYNEQFF. CDR3 DNA sequence: TGCAGTGCTAGATATAACCCGGCAGCTTACAATGAGCAGTTCTTC.

This clonotype has a handful of counts. CDR3 amino acids: CASSIQRNSNQPQHF. DNA of the CDR3: TGTGCCAGTAGTATACAGCGGAATAGCAATCAGCCCCAGCATTTT. The rearrangement links TRBV19 to TRBJ1-5, with D hard to call. CDR1 is LNHDA and CDR2 is SQIVND in the germline V gene (reference sequence). The CDR3 has 15 residues. The V gene lost 2 bases and the J gene lost 0 bases, with 8 bases spanning the gap.

The genes are TRBV28 and TRBJ2-5; 12 bases align to TRBD2. Germline V CDR1 and CDR2: MDHEN, SYDVKM. The CDR3 contains 16 residues. V lost 3 bases to trimming and J lost 4 bases; unmatched junction nucleotides: 6. CDR3 sequence (DNA): TGTGCCAGCAGTTTGGGGGAACTAGCGGGGGGAGAGACCCAGTACTTC. Residues: CASSLGELAGGETQYF.

The CDR3 is CASSRRLSELYNSPLHF. The CDR3 DNA is TGTGCCAGCAGTCGCCGTCTTTCAGAACTCTATAATTCACCCCTCCACTTT. This sequence joins TRBV6-1 and TRBJ1-6, with unresolved D. V was trimmed by 5 bases and J by 3 bases, leaving 17 bases between them. There are 17 residues in the CDR3. CDR1 and CDR2 (germline): MNHNS, SASEGT.

This clonotype was seen more than once but under ten times. The rearrangement joins TRBV6-1 to TRBJ1-2; D uncertain. The CDR3 contains 15 residues. Germline assignment: CDR1 MNHNS and CDR2 SASEGT. Trimming took 3 bases from V and 3 from J, leaving 14 bases between them. The CDR3 DNA follows: TGTGCCAGCAGTGACCCAACAGCGGGGTACTATGGCTACACCTTC. Amino acid sequence: CASSDPTAGYYGYTF.

The genes are TRBV7-2 and TRBJ2-1, with D possibly matching TRBD2 (6 bases). Matching the DNA end better, TRBJ2-7 makes the J call doubtful. The CDR3 runs 16 residues. Looked up from germline, CDR1 is SGHTA and CDR2 is FQGNSA. CDR3 in DNA: TGTGCCAGCAGACGAGTGCGGGGCGGCTCCTACAATGAGCAGTACTTC. It encodes CASRRVRGGSYNEQYF.

This clonotype was seen just once. The chain links TRBV5-4 to TRBJ2-1; D is ambiguous. The V end was cut by 3 bases, the J end by 6 bases, with 10 bases between. Germline-derived CDR1 and CDR2 are SGHNT and YYREEE (reference sequence). CDR3 length: 13 amino acids. Written as DNA, the CDR3 is TGTGCCAGCAGCTCCGGGCCGAGCAATGAGCAGTTCTTC. This translates into CASSSGPSNEQFF.

The chain carries TRBV4-2 and TRBJ2-2, with 14 positions matching TRBD2. The V and J ends lost 5 bases and 8 bases, in that order; junction bases with no gene match: 13. The germline V gene has CDR1 LGHNA and CDR2 YNFKEQ. The CDR3 has 18 residues. The CDR3: CASSSSGTSGGRFGELFF. The CDR3 nucleotides are TGTGCCAGCAGCTCATCCGGGACTAGCGGGGGCCGGTTTGGGGAGCTGTTTTTT.

The sample holds a few counts of this clonotype. The chain recombines TRBV4-2 with TRBJ2-3; 10 bases agree with TRBD2. Trimming cost V 1 base and J 3 bases; bases outside gene matches: 10. Germline V CDR1 and CDR2: LGHNA, YNFKEQ. The CDR3 consists of 18 residues. The CDR3 coding sequence is TGTGCCAGCAGCCAAGCTCCGGGAGCGGGGGGGCTAACAGATACGCAGTATTTT. Translated: CASSQAPGAGGLTDTQYF.

V and J are TRBV6-2 or TRBV6-3 and TRBJ2-7; 14 bases align to TRBD2. The J call is doubtful: the DNA matches TRBJ2-5 better. Germline CDR1 reads MNHEY; CDR2 reads SVGEGT. The CDR3 spans 18 residues. In nucleotides, the CDR3 is TGTGCCAGCAGTTACCGAGGACTAGCGGGGGGCCGTCCGGAGACCCAGTACTTC. Protein sequence: CASSYRGLAGGRPETQYF.

The CDR3 spells CASSQESRVPNYGYTF. CDR3 in DNA: TGCGCCAGCAGCCAAGAGAGCAGGGTGCCTAACTATGGCTACACCTTC. This chain links TRBV4-1 with TRBJ1-2; tentatively, D is TRBD1 (5 bases). Germline V gene sequence: CDR1 MGHRA, CDR2 YSYEKL. V shed 0 bases and J shed 0 bases, with 11 bases lying between them. This CDR3 spans 16 amino acids.